This record looks at one TCR beta chain sequence and its context. The antigen it binds to is not known. Base qualities are not recorded, but no much larger clone differs from it by a single base. The cysteine opens and the phenylalanine closes a CDR3 of 16 amino acids. Only the CDR3 part of the read is kept: 48 bases, read in frame from the first base. Reading the germline V gene (reference sequence) gives CDR1 LGHDT and CDR2 YNNKEL. The germline V and J ends show losses of 0 bases and 9 bases respectively, and no gene match explains 10 bases of the junction. Peripheral blood CD8+ and CD4+ T cells from healthy donors, Susac syndrome patients and multiple sclerosis patients were profiled by high-throughput TCR beta sequencing. Recently defined diagnostic criteria for definite or probable disease were met by the Susac syndrome patients. Bulk CD8+ and CD4+ T cells were purified magnetically by negative isolation, whereas CD8+ TEMRA cells were enriched by FACS. Blood was collected in EDTA tubes and processed within 24 hours, with PBMCs isolated through density gradient centrifugation. PBMCs intended for TCR sequencing were cryopreserved in liquid nitrogen and thawed later in a water bath at 37 degrees C. The sorted or isolated CD4+, CD8+ and CD8+ TEMRA cells had a purity of 90% or higher.

This entry comes from a study of CD8 T cells in Susac syndrome (dated by TCRdb to about 2019). About the study as a whole: Among the Susac syndrome patients who were sequenced, clinically active disease was present in more than 5 and clinical remission was observed in roughly eight. At blood withdrawal, Susac syndrome patients were either therapy-naive, taking corticosteroids (in some cases with IVIg as well), or taking IVIg alone. Repertoire sequencing was used to test whether CD8+ T cell activation and differentiation in Susac syndrome was antigen driven. Clonality of the CD8+ T cell repertoire was compared between eleven to twelve healthy donors, about 14 Susac syndrome patients and approximately 16 multiple sclerosis patients. Study-wide findings and limitations: Susac syndrome CD8+ repertoires showed clonal expansion, highest in CD8+ TEMRA cells and greater in clinically active than remitting patients. More than 15 Susac-specific public clones were identified in the total CD8+ repertoire, and several Susac-specific public clones were identified in the CD8+ TEMRA repertoire. The TCR sequencing and HLA analysis was acknowledged to have included a relatively small number of individuals.

RNA was extracted with the RNeasy kit and about 0.5 to 1 ug was reverse transcribed using random hexamers. TCR beta CDR3 regions were amplified with the immunoSEQ multiplex PCR assay covering 54 Vbeta and 13 Jbeta segments. Bias from PCR amplification was corrected by using a synthetic template baseline for primer optimization and for computational correction. In the source study's methods: Reads were annotated to V, D and J genes per IMGT and analyzed with immunoSEQ Analyzer, keeping only productive sequences. To calculate clonality, Shannon entropy was normalized by log2 of the number of productive unique sequences and then subtracted from one. Public and private clones were assessed among the 100 most prevalent clones of each patient and control. Clones were defined as Susac-specific when absent from the healthy and MS cohorts, from about a thousand published viral clones and from other ImmuneACCESS disease sequences. In-frame beta chains were kept once TCRdb had trimmed the public reads at Q25 with fastp and called clones with MiXCR. Rows with one shared CDR3 protein collapse into an entry with the most common genes and DNA. The V and J calls were not made by the authors but by TCRdb's processing. The sample table records under 95,000 distinct CDR3 sequences; about 95% of these occur just once. Together, the top ten hold over 0.35% of the sample.

Input material: CD8+ T cells from PBMCs. The rearrangement combines TRBV3-1 with TRBJ2-1, with 8 junctional bases fitting TRBD2. The sequence came from a human donor with Susac syndrome. At the DNA level, the sequence is TGTGCCAGCAGCCAAGAAGGAGCGGGAGTCGCCGCTGAGCAGTTCTTC. This gives the protein CASSQEGAGVAAEQFF.